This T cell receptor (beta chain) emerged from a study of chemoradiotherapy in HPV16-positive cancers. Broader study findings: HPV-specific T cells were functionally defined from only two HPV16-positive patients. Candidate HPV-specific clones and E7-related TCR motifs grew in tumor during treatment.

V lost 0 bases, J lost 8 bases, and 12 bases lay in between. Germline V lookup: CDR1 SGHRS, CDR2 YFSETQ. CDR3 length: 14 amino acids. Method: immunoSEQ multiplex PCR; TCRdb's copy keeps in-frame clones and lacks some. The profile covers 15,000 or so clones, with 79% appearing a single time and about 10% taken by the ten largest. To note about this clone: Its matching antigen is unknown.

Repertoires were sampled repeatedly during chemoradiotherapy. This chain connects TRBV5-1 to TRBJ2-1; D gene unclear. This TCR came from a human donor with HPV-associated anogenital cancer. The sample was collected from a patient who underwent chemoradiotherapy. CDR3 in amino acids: CASSLGLQSDEQFF. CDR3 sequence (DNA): TGCGCCAGCAGCTTGGGGCTACAAAGCGATGAGCAGTTCTTC.